This record covers a single T cell receptor (beta chain). This entry is derived from a study of blood T cell repertoires in COVID-19. Study background: The United States, Italy and Spain were the sources of the acute and convalescent COVID-19 samples. The cDNA or gDNA used as material had been derived from T cells, B-cell-depleted T cells, or PBMCs.

Germline CDR1 is MNHEY and CDR2 is SVGAGI. The CDR3 loop spans 14 amino acids. The V and J ends lost 8 bases and 4 bases respectively, with 17 bases between them. As handled by the study authors: Estimation of nucleated cell counts was performed using reference gene primer amplification. Repertoires were generated with immunoSEQ multiplex PCR, while TCRdb's copy carries only in-frame clones and drops some. That table furnishes V, J and clone size, whereas the DNA furnished D and trimming. The table records roughly 260,000 clones, less than 85% of them present only once. This TCR derives from a woman older than 75 with active or convalescent COVID-19. The chain is built from TRBV6-5 and TRBJ1-1; D might be TRBD1 (5 bases). The sample was peripheral blood. The CDR3 nucleotides read TGTGCCAGCCTACTCAGTGGGGGGGGCACTGAAGCTTTCTTT. Encoded protein: CASLLSGGGTEAFF.